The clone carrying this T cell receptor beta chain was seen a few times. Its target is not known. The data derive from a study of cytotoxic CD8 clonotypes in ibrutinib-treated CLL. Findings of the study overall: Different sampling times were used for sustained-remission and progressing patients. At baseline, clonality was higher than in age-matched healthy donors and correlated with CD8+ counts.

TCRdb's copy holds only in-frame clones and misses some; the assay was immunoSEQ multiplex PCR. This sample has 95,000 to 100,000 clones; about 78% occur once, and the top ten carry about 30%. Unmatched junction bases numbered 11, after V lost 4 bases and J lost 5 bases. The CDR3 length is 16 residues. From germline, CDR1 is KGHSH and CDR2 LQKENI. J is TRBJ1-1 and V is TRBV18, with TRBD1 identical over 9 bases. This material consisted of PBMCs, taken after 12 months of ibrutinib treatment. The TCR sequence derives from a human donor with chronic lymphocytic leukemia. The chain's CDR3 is CASSQSETGGGTEAFF. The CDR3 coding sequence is TGTGCCAGCTCACAGTCGGAGACAGGGGGAGGAACTGAAGCTTTCTTT.